This T cell receptor (beta chain) is from a study of T cells after yellow fever vaccination. Study-wide points: Detected again after the booster were most primary-vaccination clones, at 96% CD4 and approximately 90% CD8. Contaminants from the bulk population, in the form of abundant clonotypes, could be found in FACS-sorted repertoires.

In TCRdb, the 5' RACE reads were re-called with MiXCR into one record per CDR3 protein. The table lists some 600,000 distinct CDR3 sequences, 9% to 15% of them singletons. About this clonotype itself: The antigen remains undetermined.

The germline gives CDR1 SGHNT, CDR2 YENEEA. The J segment lost 0 bases and the V segment lost 5 bases, leaving 4 bases of the junction unmatched. The CDR3 is 17 amino acids. Material: PBMCs, obtained on the day of the yellow fever booster vaccination. The receptor comes from a man under 40 who received the YFV17D yellow fever vaccine. The chain links TRBV11-3 to TRBJ2-2, with 12 bases that match TRBD2. CDR3 nucleotides: TGTGCCAGCAGCCCACGGACTAGCGGGGCGAACACCGGGGAGCTGTTTTTT. This translates into CASSPRTSGANTGELFF.